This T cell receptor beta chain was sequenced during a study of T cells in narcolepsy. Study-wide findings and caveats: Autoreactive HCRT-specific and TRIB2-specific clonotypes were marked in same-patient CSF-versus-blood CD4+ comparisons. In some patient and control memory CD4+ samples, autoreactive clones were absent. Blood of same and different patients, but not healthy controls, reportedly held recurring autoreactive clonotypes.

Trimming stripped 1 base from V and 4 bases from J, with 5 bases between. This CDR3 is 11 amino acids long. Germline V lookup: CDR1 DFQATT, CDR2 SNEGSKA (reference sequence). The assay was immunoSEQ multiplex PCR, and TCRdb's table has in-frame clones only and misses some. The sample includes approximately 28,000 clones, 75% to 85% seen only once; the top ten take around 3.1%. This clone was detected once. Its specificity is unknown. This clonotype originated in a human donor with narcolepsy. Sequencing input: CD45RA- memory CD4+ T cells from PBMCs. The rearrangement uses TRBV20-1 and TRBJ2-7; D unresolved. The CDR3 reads CSARGGYEQYF. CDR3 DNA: TGCAGTGCTAGAGGGGGTTACGAGCAGTACTTC.